The TCR beta chain described here comes from a study of T-cell reconstitution after alpha-beta-depleted transplantation in children. Many counts were recorded for this clonotype. The library targeted TCRbeta and was prepared with unique molecular identifiers. TCRdb reprocessed the PCR reads via MiXCR and lists one record per CDR3 protein. The sample holds about 230,000 distinct CDR3 sequences, 7.5% to 10% seen once. Germline CDR1 and CDR2: PRHDT and FYEKMQ (reference sequence). The CDR3 has 14 amino acids. Trimming removed 5 bases from V and 1 base from J, with 11 bases in between. Material: PBMCs from the stem cell graft donor, obtained from the stem cell graft. The origin of this receptor is a human donor who donated a stem cell graft to a child with SCID. The J gene is TRBJ1-1, the V gene TRBV13; the D gene is possibly TRBD1 (5 bases). CDR3 residues: CASSPRGSNTEAFF. The CDR3, as DNA: TGTGCCAGCAGCCCGAGGGGATCGAACACTGAAGCTTTCTTT. Using reference TRBV13 and TRBJ1-1 for the parts outside the CDR3, the full variable domain is AAGVIQSPRHLIKEKRETATLKCYPIPRHDTVYWYQQGPGQDPQFLISFYEKMQSDKGSIPDRFSAQQFSDYHSELNMSSLELGDSALYFCASSPRGSNTEAFFGQGTRLTVV.